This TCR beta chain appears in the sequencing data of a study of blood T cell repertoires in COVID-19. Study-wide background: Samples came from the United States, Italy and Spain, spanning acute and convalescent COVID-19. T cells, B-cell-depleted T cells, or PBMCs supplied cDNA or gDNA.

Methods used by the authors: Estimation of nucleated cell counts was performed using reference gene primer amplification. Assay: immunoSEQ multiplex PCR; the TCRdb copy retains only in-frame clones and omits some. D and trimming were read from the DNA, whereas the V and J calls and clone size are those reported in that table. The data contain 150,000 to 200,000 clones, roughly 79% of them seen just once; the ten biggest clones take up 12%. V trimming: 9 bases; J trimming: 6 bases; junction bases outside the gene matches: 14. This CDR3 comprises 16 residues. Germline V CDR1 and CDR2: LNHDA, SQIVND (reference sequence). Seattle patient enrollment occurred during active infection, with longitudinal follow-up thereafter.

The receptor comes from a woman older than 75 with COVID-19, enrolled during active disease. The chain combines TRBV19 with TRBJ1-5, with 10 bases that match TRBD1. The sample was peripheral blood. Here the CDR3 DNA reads TGTGCCAGCCACCCAGGGCCGGGACAGGGGAGTCAGCCCCAGCATTTT. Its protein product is CASHPGPGQGSQPQHF.